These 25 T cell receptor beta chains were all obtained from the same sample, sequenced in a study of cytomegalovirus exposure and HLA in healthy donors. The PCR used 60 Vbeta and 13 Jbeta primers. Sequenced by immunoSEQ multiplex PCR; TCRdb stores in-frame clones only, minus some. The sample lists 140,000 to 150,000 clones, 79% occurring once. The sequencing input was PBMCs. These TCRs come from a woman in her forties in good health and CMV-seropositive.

The CDR3 loop is CASSSRLAGGEETQYF. In DNA, the CDR3 is TGTGCCAGCAGCTCACGACTAGCGGGGGGGGAGGAGACCCAGTACTTC. The rearrangement uses TRBV9 and TRBJ2-5; 14 nucleotides agree with TRBD2. V was pared by 4 bases and J by 5 bases, with 7 bases of the junction left unmatched. Germline V gene sequence: CDR1 SGDLS, CDR2 YYNGEE. The CDR3 has 16 amino acids.

The CDR3 loop reads CASTLDRGSSPLHF. In DNA form, the CDR3 reads TGTGCCAGTACCTTGGACAGGGGGAGTTCACCCCTCCACTTT. The chain combines TRBV19 with TRBJ1-6; the match to TRBD1 covers 10 bases. With 7 bases clipped from V and 9 bases from J, the junction kept 6 bases outside the gene matches. Germline-derived CDR1 and CDR2 are LNHDA and SQIVND (reference sequence). This CDR3 is 14 amino acids long.

The CDR3 DNA follows: TGTGCCAGCAGCCAGGTTACAGGGGGTGGAGAGACCCAGTACTTC. This encodes CASSQVTGGGETQYF. The chain links TRBV14 to TRBJ2-5; 8 positions match TRBD1. J was trimmed by 4 bases and V by 3 bases; bases with no gene match: 7. This CDR3 is built from 15 residues. Germline V gene sequence: CDR1 SGHDN, CDR2 FVKESK.

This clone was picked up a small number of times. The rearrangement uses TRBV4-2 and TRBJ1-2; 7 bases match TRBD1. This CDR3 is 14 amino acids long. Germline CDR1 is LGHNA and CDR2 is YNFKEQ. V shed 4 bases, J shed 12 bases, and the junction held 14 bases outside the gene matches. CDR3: CASSLQTGSAGDTF. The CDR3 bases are TGTGCCAGCAGCCTTCAGACAGGGTCAGCGGGGGACACCTTC.

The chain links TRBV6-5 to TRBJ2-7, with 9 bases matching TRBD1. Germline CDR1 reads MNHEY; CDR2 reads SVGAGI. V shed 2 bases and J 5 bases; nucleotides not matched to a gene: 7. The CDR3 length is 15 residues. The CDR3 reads CASSYIGTGWDEQYF. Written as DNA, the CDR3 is TGTGCCAGCAGTTACATCGGGACAGGGTGGGACGAGCAGTACTTC.

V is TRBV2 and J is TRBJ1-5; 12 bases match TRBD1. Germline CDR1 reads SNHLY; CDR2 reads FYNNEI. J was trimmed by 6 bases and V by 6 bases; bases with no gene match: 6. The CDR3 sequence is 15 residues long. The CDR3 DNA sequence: TGTGCCAGCAGGTCAGGGACAGGGGGCTTTCAGCCCCAGCATTTT. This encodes CASRSGTGGFQPQHF.

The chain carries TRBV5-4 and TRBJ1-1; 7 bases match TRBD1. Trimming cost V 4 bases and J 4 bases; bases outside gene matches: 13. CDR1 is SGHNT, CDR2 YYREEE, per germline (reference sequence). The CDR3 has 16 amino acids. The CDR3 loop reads CASSPDGHQGGTEAFF. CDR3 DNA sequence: TGTGCCAGCAGCCCGGATGGGCACCAGGGGGGCACTGAAGCTTTCTTT.

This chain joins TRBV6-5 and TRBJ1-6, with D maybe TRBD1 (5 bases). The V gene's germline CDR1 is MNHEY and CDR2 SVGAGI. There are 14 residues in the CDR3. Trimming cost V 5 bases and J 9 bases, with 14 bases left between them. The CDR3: CASSLTGGGSPLHF. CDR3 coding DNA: TGTGCCAGCAGTCTCACAGGCGGTGGTTCACCCCTCCACTTT.

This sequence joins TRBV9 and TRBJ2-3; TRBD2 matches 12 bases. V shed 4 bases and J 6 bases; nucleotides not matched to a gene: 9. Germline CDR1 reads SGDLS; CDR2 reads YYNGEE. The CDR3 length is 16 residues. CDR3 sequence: CASSTLAGGGTDTQYF. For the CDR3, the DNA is TGTGCCAGCAGCACCCTAGCGGGGGGGGGTACGGATACGCAGTATTTT.

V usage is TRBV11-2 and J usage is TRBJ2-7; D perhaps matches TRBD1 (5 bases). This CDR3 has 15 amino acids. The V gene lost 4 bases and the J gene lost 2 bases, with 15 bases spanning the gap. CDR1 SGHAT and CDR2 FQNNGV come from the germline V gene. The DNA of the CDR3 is TGTGCCAGCAGCTCATACTCCACAGGAACCTACGAGCAGTACTTC. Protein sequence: CASSSYSTGTYEQYF.

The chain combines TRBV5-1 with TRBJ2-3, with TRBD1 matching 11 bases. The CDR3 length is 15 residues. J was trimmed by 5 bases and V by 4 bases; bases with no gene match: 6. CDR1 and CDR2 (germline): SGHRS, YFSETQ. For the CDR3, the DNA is TGCGCCAGCAGCCCGGACAGGGGGCTTCTAGATACGCAGTATTTT. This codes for CASSPDRGLLDTQYF.

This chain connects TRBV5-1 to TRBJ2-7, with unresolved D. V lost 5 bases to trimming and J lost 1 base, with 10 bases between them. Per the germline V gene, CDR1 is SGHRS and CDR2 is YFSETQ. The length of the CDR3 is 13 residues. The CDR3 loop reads CASSPDGSYEQYF. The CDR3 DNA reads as TGCGCCAGCAGTCCAGACGGGTCCTACGAGCAGTACTTC.

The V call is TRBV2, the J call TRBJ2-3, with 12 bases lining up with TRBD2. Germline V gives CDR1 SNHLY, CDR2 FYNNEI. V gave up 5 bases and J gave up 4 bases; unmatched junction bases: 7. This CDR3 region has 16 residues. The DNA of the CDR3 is TGTGCCAGCAGTCTCCTAGCGGGGGGGAGGTCAGATACGCAGTATTTT. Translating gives CASSLLAGGRSDTQYF. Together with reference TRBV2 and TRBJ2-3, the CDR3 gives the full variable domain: EPEVTQTPSHQVTQMGQEVILRCVPISNHLYFYWYRQILGQKVEFLVSFYNNEISEKSEIFDDQFSVERPDGSNFTLKIRSTKLEDSAMYFCASSLLAGGRSDTQYFGPGTRLTVL.

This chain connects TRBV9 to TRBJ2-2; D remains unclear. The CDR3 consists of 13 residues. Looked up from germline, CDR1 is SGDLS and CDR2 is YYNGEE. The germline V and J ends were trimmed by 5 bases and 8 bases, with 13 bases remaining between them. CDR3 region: CASRANMRGELFF. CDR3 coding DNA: TGTGCCAGCAGAGCCAACATGAGGGGGGAGCTGTTTTTT.

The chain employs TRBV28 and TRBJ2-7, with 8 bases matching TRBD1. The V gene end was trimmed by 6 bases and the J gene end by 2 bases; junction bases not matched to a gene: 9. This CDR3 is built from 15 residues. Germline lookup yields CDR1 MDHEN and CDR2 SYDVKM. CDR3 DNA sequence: TGTGCCAGCAGACCTGGCCCACAGGGGGCCTACGAGCAGTACTTC. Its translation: CASRPGPQGAYEQYF. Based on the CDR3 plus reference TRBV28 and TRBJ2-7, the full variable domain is DVKVTQSSRYLVKRTGEKVFLECVQDMDHENMFWYRQDPGLGLRLIYFSYDVKMKEKGDIPEGYSVSREKKERFSLILESASTNQTSMYLCASRPGPQGAYEQYFGPGTRLTVT.

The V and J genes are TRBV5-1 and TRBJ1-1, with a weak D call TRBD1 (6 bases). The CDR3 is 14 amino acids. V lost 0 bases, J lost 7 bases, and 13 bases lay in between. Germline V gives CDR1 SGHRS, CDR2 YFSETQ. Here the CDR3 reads CASSLEGVWGEAFF. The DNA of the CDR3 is TGCGCCAGCAGCTTGGAGGGGGTCTGGGGTGAAGCTTTCTTT.

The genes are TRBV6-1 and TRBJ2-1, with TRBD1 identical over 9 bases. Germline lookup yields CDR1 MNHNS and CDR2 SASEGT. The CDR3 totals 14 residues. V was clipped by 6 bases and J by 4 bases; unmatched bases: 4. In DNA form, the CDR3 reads TGTGCCAGCAGAGACAGGGGGTCTTACAATGAGCAGTTCTTC. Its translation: CASRDRGSYNEQFF.

The DNA for the CDR3 is TGCGCCAGCAGCCACCTAATAACAGGGGAAGGCGAGCAGTACTTC. Its protein product is CASSHLITGEGEQYF. V is TRBV4-1 and J is TRBJ2-7; the match to TRBD1 covers 7 bases. The junction had 11 bases not matched to a gene; V was cut back by 3 bases and J by 6 bases. The CDR3 covers 15 residues. Germline CDR1 MGHRA, CDR2 YSYEKL.

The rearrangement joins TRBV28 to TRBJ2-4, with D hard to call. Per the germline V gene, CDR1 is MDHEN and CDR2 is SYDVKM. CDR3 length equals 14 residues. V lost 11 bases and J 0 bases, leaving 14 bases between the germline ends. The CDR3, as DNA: TGTGCCTTGACAAGCTCTCTAGCCAAAAACATTCAGTACTTC. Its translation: CALTSSLAKNIQYF.

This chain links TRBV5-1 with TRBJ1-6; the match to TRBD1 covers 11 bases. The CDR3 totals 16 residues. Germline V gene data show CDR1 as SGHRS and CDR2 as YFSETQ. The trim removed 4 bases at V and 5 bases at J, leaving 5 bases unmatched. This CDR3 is CASSTGQGANNSPLHF. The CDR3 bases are TGCGCCAGCAGCACCGGACAGGGGGCAAATAATTCACCCCTCCACTTT.

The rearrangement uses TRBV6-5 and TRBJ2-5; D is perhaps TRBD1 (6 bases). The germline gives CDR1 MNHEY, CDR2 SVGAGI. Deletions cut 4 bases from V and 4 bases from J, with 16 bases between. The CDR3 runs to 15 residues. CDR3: CASSSRGGNGETQYF. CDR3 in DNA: TGTGCCAGCAGTTCCAGAGGGGGTAATGGAGAGACCCAGTACTTC.

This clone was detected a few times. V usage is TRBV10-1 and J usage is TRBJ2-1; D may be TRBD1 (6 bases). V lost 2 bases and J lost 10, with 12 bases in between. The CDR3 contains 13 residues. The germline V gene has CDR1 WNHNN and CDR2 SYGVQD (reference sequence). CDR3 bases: TGCGCCAGCAGTGAGAGCCAGGGGAAGGAGCAGTTCTTC. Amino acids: CASSESQGKEQFF.

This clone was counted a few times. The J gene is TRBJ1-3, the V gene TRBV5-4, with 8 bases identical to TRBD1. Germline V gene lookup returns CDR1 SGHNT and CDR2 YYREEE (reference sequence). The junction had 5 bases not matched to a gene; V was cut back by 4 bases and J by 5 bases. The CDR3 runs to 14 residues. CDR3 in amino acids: CASSPGQGRNTIYF. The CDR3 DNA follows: TGTGCCAGCAGCCCCGGACAGGGTAGAAACACCATATATTTT.

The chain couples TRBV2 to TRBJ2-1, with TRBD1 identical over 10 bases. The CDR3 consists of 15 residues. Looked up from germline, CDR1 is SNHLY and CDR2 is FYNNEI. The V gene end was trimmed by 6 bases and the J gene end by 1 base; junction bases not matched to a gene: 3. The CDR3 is CASRRDRGSYNEQFF. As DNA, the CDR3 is TGTGCCAGCAGGAGGGACAGGGGTTCCTACAATGAGCAGTTCTTC. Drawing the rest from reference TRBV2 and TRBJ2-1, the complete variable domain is EPEVTQTPSHQVTQMGQEVILRCVPISNHLYFYWYRQILGQKVEFLVSFYNNEISEKSEIFDDQFSVERPDGSNFTLKIRSTKLEDSAMYFCASRRDRGSYNEQFFGPGTRLTVL.

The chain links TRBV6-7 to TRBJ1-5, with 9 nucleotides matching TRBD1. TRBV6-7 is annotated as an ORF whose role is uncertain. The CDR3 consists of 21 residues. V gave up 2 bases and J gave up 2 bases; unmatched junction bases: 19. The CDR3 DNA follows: TGTGCCAGCAGTTACACCCTTGTCCGGGACAGGGAGGATTGGGGCAATCAGCCCCAGCATTTT. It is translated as CASSYTLVRDREDWGNQPQHF.